A selection of T cell receptor beta chains follows, all from one sample in a study of cytomegalovirus exposure and HLA in healthy donors. Method: immunoSEQ multiplex PCR; TCRdb's copy keeps in-frame clones and lacks some. The sample lists around 150,000 clones, 68% seen once, with approximately 1.3% in the top ten. Sequencing was carried out using PBMCs. Every receptor here comes from a man aged 45-60 years in good health and CMV-seronegative. CDR3s include the opening cysteine and the closing phenylalanine or tryptophan. The D gene is left open where the match is weak. The size field is filled for only some rows; it gives once, few, many or a size class.

abundance	j_gene	d_gene	v_gene	CDR3aa	CDR3nt
-	TRBJ2-7	-	TRBV7-2	CASSRLGHEQYF	TGTGCCAGCAGTCGATTGGGGCACGAGCAGTACTTC
-	TRBJ2-2	TRBD2	TRBV6-6	CASSYARGDTGELFF	TGTGCCAGCAGTTACGCACGGGGGGACACCGGGGAGCTGTTTTTT
-	TRBJ2-4	TRBD2	TRBV27	CASRQGLMGGNIQYF	TGTGCCAGCAGGCAGGGACTAATGGGGGGGAACATTCAGTACTTC
-	TRBJ1-1	-	TRBV5-4	CASSLGGGDTEAFF	TGTGCCAGCAGCTTGGGGGGAGGTGACACTGAAGCTTTCTTT
-	TRBJ1-2	-	TRBV6-5	CASSLQGSNVYGYTF	TGTGCCAGCAGTTTGCAGGGGTCGAACGTCTATGGCTACACCTTC
many	TRBJ2-7	TRBD1	TRBV5-8	CADRQDGGTGREQYF	TGTGCCGACAGACAAGACGGCGGGACAGGCCGGGAGCAGTACTTC
-	TRBJ2-6	TRBD1	TRBV27	CASSGTGAKYSGANVLTF	TGTGCCAGCAGTGGGACAGGGGCCAAATACTCTGGGGCCAACGTCCTGACTTTC
-	TRBJ1-4	-	TRBV18	CASSPPRGVGNEKLFF	TGTGCCAGCTCACCACCCCGCGGGGTAGGGAATGAAAAACTGTTTTTT
-	TRBJ1-4	-	TRBV7-8	CASSLAGVREKLFF	TGTGCCAGCAGCTTAGCAGGGGTACGAGAAAAACTGTTTTTT
-	TRBJ2-7	-	TRBV29-1	CSVAEKFYEQYF	TGCAGCGTTGCCGAGAAATTCTACGAGCAGTACTTC
-	TRBJ2-7	TRBD1	TRBV7-2	CASSFETGVYEQYF	TGTGCCAGCAGCTTTGAAACAGGGGTCTACGAGCAGTACTTC
-	TRBJ2-1	-	TRBV7-9	CASRTDSDEQFF	TGTGCCAGCAGAACGGACTCAGATGAGCAGTTCTTC
-	TRBJ2-1	TRBD2	TRBV5-1	CASSSLGVAGDNEQFF	TGCGCCAGCAGCTCTCTTGGGGTAGCGGGGGACAATGAGCAGTTCTTC
-	TRBJ2-3	TRBD1	TRBV6-1	CASSFLGQVKDTQYF	TGTGCCAGCAGCTTCCTAGGACAGGTTAAAGATACGCAGTATTTT
-	TRBJ2-7	TRBD2	TRBV7-2	CASSLESLGGALEQYF	TGTGCCAGCAGCTTAGAAAGTCTCGGGGGGGCCCTTGAGCAGTACTTC
-	TRBJ1-2	-	TRBV5-1	CASSLAGSEGPGYTF	TGCGCCAGCAGCTTGGCCGGCAGCGAGGGCCCTGGCTACACCTTC
-	TRBJ2-2	-	TRBV28	CASSFPPALKNTGELFF	TGTGCCAGCAGTTTCCCCCCAGCGCTGAAAAACACCGGGGAGCTGTTTTTT
-	TRBJ2-3	-	TRBV18	CASSFYTDTQYF	TGTGCCAGCTCATTCTACACAGATACGCAGTATTTT
few	TRBJ2-7	-	TRBV6-5	CASTGRGYEQYF	TGTGCCAGCACTGGCAGGGGCTACGAGCAGTACTTC
-	TRBJ1-2	-	TRBV6-5	CASTSPGGIYGYTF	TGTGCCAGCACTTCACCTGGGGGCATCTATGGCTACACCTTC
-	TRBJ2-5	TRBD1	TRBV6-5	CASIGTVGETQYF	TGTGCCAGCATCGGGACAGTCGGAGAGACCCAGTACTTC
-	TRBJ2-6	-	TRBV15	CATSRDLSSGANVLTF	TGTGCCACCAGCAGAGATCTATCCTCTGGGGCCAACGTCCTGACTTTC
-	TRBJ2-7	TRBD1	TRBV19	CASSIPGTAKLSEQYF	TGTGCCAGTAGTATTCCTGGGACAGCCAAGCTATCCGAGCAGTACTTC
-	TRBJ1-2	-	TRBV11-2	CASSFMEMHGYTF	TGTGCCAGCAGCTTCATGGAGATGCATGGCTACACCTTC
-	TRBJ1-2	TRBD1	TRBV9	CASSVGQGEHYGYTF	TGTGCCAGCAGTGTCGGACAGGGAGAACACTATGGCTACACCTTC
few	TRBJ1-4	TRBD1	TRBV28	CASSFDRVAEKLFF	TGTGCCAGCAGTTTCGACAGGGTCGCCGAAAAACTGTTTTTT
-	TRBJ1-5	TRBD1	TRBV5-1	CASSLQGAGDQPQHF	TGCGCCAGCAGCTTGCAGGGGGCGGGGGATCAGCCCCAGCATTTT
-	TRBJ2-7	-	TRBV11-1	CASSAQGGKTYEQYF	TGTGCCAGCAGCGCGCAGGGGGGAAAAACCTACGAGCAGTACTTC
once	TRBJ1-2	-	TRBV10-3	CAISEVEGSYGYTF	TGTGCCATCAGTGAGGTGGAAGGGAGCTATGGCTACACCTTC
few	TRBJ1-1	TRBD1	TRBV28	CASSPDRGTLNTEAFF	TGTGCCAGCAGTCCAGACAGGGGAACTTTGAACACTGAAGCTTTCTTT
-	TRBJ2-5	-	TRBV5-1	CASRGAVVSSETQYF	TGCGCCAGCAGGGGAGCGGTTGTTAGCTCTGAGACCCAGTACTTC
once	TRBJ1-6	TRBD1	TRBV11-2	CASSLYVTGLGSPLHF	TGTGCCAGCAGCTTATATGTGACAGGGTTAGGTTCACCCCTCCACTTT
few	TRBJ1-1	-	TRBV9	CASSVGSGFEYTEAFF	TGTGCCAGCAGCGTCGGAAGCGGGTTTGAGTACACTGAAGCTTTCTTT
-	TRBJ2-7	-	TRBV5-1	CASSLGGARVYEQYF	TGCGCCAGCAGCTTGGGGGGAGCGAGGGTCTACGAGCAGTACTTC
-	TRBJ1-5	TRBD1	TRBV2	CASSGMGQTNQPQHF	TGTGCCAGCAGCGGGATGGGACAGACTAATCAGCCCCAGCATTTT
few	TRBJ2-1	-	TRBV7-2	CASSGDSQPYNEQFF	TGTGCCAGCAGCGGTGACAGTCAGCCATACAATGAGCAGTTCTTC
-	TRBJ2-1	-	TRBV5-1	CASSLDGGAGDEQFF	TGCGCCAGCAGCTTGGACGGGGGAGCGGGTGATGAGCAGTTCTTC
-	TRBJ2-3	-	TRBV6-5	CASSSDSSTDTQYF	TGTGCCAGCAGTTCGGACAGTAGCACAGATACGCAGTATTTT
-	TRBJ2-2	TRBD1	TRBV7-9	CASSTLTGVFTGELFF	TGTGCCAGCAGCACTCTGACAGGGGTATTTACCGGGGAGCTGTTTTTT
-	TRBJ2-5	TRBD1	TRBV28	CASSPLQGAAQYF	TGTGCCAGCAGTCCTCTCCAGGGGGCGGCCCAGTACTTC
once	TRBJ1-2	-	TRBV9	CASSRGEGYGYTF	TGTGCCAGCAGCAGGGGGGAGGGCTATGGCTACACCTTC
-	TRBJ1-4	TRBD1	TRBV11-2	CASSLGTGGPEKLFF	TGTGCCAGCAGCTTAGGGACAGGGGGCCCTGAAAAACTGTTTTTT
-	TRBJ1-4	-	TRBV5-4	CASSFSLGAREKLFF	TGTGCCAGCAGCTTCTCCTTGGGGGCACGGGAAAAACTGTTTTTT
-	TRBJ1-4	-	TRBV5-1	CASSFQGSNEKLFF	TGCGCCAGCAGCTTTCAGGGGTCTAATGAAAAACTGTTTTTT
-	TRBJ1-5	-	TRBV7-2	CASSSPGGWQPQHF	TGTGCCAGCAGCTCCCCCGGGGGTTGGCAGCCCCAGCATTTT
few	TRBJ1-2	TRBD1	TRBV4-1	CASSQGTGGGYGYTF	TGCGCCAGCAGCCAAGGGACAGGGGGTGGCTATGGCTACACCTTC
-	TRBJ1-6	TRBD1	TRBV7-8	CASSSSTGPNSPLHF	TGTGCCAGCAGCTCGTCGACAGGGCCGAATTCACCCCTCCACTTT
-	TRBJ1-3	TRBD1	TRBV19	CASSGTGHPGNTIYF	TGTGCCAGTAGTGGGACAGGGCATCCTGGAAACACCATATATTTT
-	TRBJ1-6	-	TRBV18	CASSPVQRRDYNSPLHF	TGTGCCAGCTCACCAGTACAACGCAGGGACTATAATTCACCCCTCCACTTT
-	TRBJ2-7	-	TRBV5-1	CASRELNYEQYF	TGCGCCAGCAGGGAGCTTAACTACGAGCAGTACTTC
-	TRBJ1-2	-	TRBV27	CASSFSAGIGYGYTF	TGTGCCAGCAGTTTTTCGGCAGGCATTGGTTATGGCTACACCTTC
-	TRBJ2-7	-	TRBV10-1	CASSESQPPYEQYF	TGCGCCAGCAGTGAGAGCCAACCCCCTTACGAGCAGTACTTC
-	TRBJ2-5	TRBD1	TRBV5-4	CASSASGTGGETQYF	TGTGCCAGCAGTGCCTCCGGGACAGGCGGGGAGACCCAGTACTTC
-	TRBJ1-1	TRBD1	TRBV16	CASSPWDRGYTEAFF	TGTGCCAGCAGCCCCTGGGACAGGGGGTACACTGAAGCTTTCTTT
-	TRBJ1-2	TRBD1	TRBV18	CASSPNRGGADWNYGYTF	TGTGCCAGCTCACCGAACAGAGGGGGCGCGGATTGGAACTATGGCTACACCTTC
-	TRBJ1-1	-	TRBV11-2	CASSLGNPSGLNTEAFF	TGTGCCAGCAGCTTAGGCAATCCATCAGGTTTAAACACTGAAGCTTTCTTT
few	TRBJ1-2	-	TRBV27	CASSLGSASGYTF	TGTGCCAGCAGTTTAGGTAGCGCGTCCGGCTACACCTTC